This T cell receptor beta chain was sequenced in a study of blood T cell repertoires in COVID-19. Study-level background: Both acute and convalescent COVID-19 samples were obtained from the United States, Italy and Spain. T cells, B-cell-depleted T cells, or PBMCs provided the cDNA or gDNA that served as material.

The length of the CDR3 is 12 residues. The V gene lost 6 bases and the J gene lost 7 bases, with 12 bases spanning the gap. CDR1 is SGHTA and CDR2 is FQGNSA in the germline V gene. Per the original methods: The assay estimated nucleated cells by amplifying reference gene primers. Clones were read by immunoSEQ multiplex PCR, and TCRdb kept only the in-frame ones, dropping some. That table supplies the V and J calls and clone size; D and trimming were determined from the DNA. The data contain almost 200,000 clones, roughly 90% of them singletons. This sequence joins TRBV7-2 and TRBJ1-1; D call uncertain. The sequenced sample was peripheral blood. This TCR came from a woman between 65 and 79 years old with acute or convalescent COVID-19. In DNA, the CDR3 is TGTGCCAGCAGTCAGAGGGCCATTGAAGCTTTCTTT. Its protein is CASSQRAIEAFF.